The rows below give T cell receptor beta chains drawn from one sample of a study of patients and donors after allogeneic stem cell transplantation. TCRdb analysed the RT-PCR reads with MiXCR anew, one entry per CDR3 protein. The sample shows approximately 150,000 distinct CDR3 sequences, roughly two fifths of them seen only once. The source material was blood, either unsorted or a sorted T cell fraction (not recorded which). These receptors came from a human donor who was either an allogeneic HSCT recipient or a stem cell or donor lymphocyte infusion donor (not recorded which). It is not recorded whose cells these are; they may come from a transplant donor. Each CDR3 is given with its conserved first and last residue. Fields, in order: V gene, J gene, clone size, D gene, CDR3 DNA, CDR3 protein. A D gene is named only where the DNA matches it firmly. Only some rows state a clone size, as once, few, many or a class for expanded clones.

v_call: TRBV11-2; j_call: TRBJ1-2; clone_size: NA; d_call: NA; cdr3_nt: TGTGCCAGCAGCTTAGGGACACCGGCTGACTATGGCTACACCTTC; cdr3_aa: CASSLGTPADYGYTF
v_call: TRBV27; j_call: TRBJ2-1; clone_size: NA; d_call: NA; cdr3_nt: TGTGCCAGCAGTGCTACGGGGGCGAGCTCCTACAATGAGCAGTTCTTC; cdr3_aa: CASSATGASSYNEQFF
v_call: TRBV7-9; j_call: TRBJ1-1; clone_size: NA; d_call: NA; cdr3_nt: TGTGCCAGCAGCTTAGAGCCCCAGGGTCTGGCTTTCTTT; cdr3_aa: CASSLEPQGLAFF
v_call: TRBV25-1; j_call: TRBJ2-1; clone_size: NA; d_call: TRBD2; cdr3_nt: TGTGCCAGCAGCCCGTCGGCGGGGGGCTCCTACAATGAGCAGTTCTTC; cdr3_aa: CASSPSAGGSYNEQFF
v_call: TRBV5-1; j_call: TRBJ1-5; clone_size: many; d_call: NA; cdr3_nt: TGCGCCAGCAGCGACACTCACCATCAGCCCCAGCATTTT; cdr3_aa: CASSDTHHQPQHF
v_call: TRBV29-1; j_call: TRBJ2-1; clone_size: NA; d_call: TRBD2; cdr3_nt: TGCAGCGTACCCCGGACTAGCGGGGGGGACTGGGATGAGCAGTTCTTC; cdr3_aa: CSVPRTSGGDWDEQFF
v_call: TRBV5-6; j_call: TRBJ1-6; clone_size: NA; d_call: NA; cdr3_nt: TGTGCCAGCAGCGGGGGGTATGATTTTAATTCACCCCTCCACTTT; cdr3_aa: CASSGGYDFNSPLHF
v_call: TRBV4-2; j_call: TRBJ1-1; clone_size: NA; d_call: NA; cdr3_nt: TGTGCCAGCAGCCAAGAGGACCGCCGAGAAGCTTTCTTT; cdr3_aa: CASSQEDRREAFF
v_call: TRBV12-3/TRBV12-4; j_call: TRBJ2-1; clone_size: NA; d_call: NA; cdr3_nt: TGTGCCAGCAGTTTCGAGGACTTCCGGCAGTTCTTC; cdr3_aa: CASSFEDFRQFF
v_call: TRBV6-5; j_call: TRBJ1-4; clone_size: few; d_call: NA; cdr3_nt: TGTGCCAGCAGGGGGGGTGAAAAACTGTTTTTT; cdr3_aa: CASRGGEKLFF
v_call: TRBV29-1; j_call: TRBJ2-3; clone_size: NA; d_call: TRBD2; cdr3_nt: TGCAGCGTAGGGACTAGCGGGGGAGTTGATACGCAGTATTTT; cdr3_aa: CSVGTSGGVDTQYF
v_call: TRBV5-1; j_call: TRBJ1-2; clone_size: NA; d_call: NA; cdr3_nt: TGCGCCAGCAGCTTGAGGATCGACTATGGCTACACCTTC; cdr3_aa: CASSLRIDYGYTF
v_call: TRBV5-6; j_call: TRBJ1-2; clone_size: NA; d_call: TRBD1; cdr3_nt: TGTGCCAGCAGCCCCCGGACAGGGGGAAGGAACTATGGCTACACCTTC; cdr3_aa: CASSPRTGGRNYGYTF
v_call: TRBV3-1; j_call: TRBJ2-3; clone_size: NA; d_call: NA; cdr3_nt: TGTGCCAGCAGCCAAGCCAGAGGCACAGATACGCAGTATTTT; cdr3_aa: CASSQARGTDTQYF
v_call: TRBV12-5; j_call: TRBJ1-5; clone_size: few; d_call: NA; cdr3_nt: TGTGCTAGTCGGATGAAGGATGGCAATCAGCCCCAGCATTTT; cdr3_aa: CASRMKDGNQPQHF
v_call: TRBV7-9; j_call: TRBJ2-5; clone_size: few; d_call: TRBD2; cdr3_nt: TGTGCCAGCAGCTTAGTAGCGGGGACACAAGAGACCCAGTACTTC; cdr3_aa: CASSLVAGTQETQYF
v_call: TRBV7-7; j_call: TRBJ1-3; clone_size: NA; d_call: NA; cdr3_nt: TGTGCTAGCAGCTTAGCGCTGCGGCAGGGAGGAGGAAACACCATATATTTT; cdr3_aa: CASSLALRQGGGNTIYF
v_call: TRBV27; j_call: TRBJ1-6; clone_size: NA; d_call: NA; cdr3_nt: TGTGCCAGCAGCCTGAATGTCTATTCACCCCTCCACTTT; cdr3_aa: CASSLNVYSPLHF
v_call: TRBV6-5; j_call: TRBJ1-6; clone_size: NA; d_call: TRBD1; cdr3_nt: TGTGCCAGCAGTTACTCTAACAGGGGGGGATCACCCCTCCACTTT; cdr3_aa: CASSYSNRGGSPLHF
v_call: TRBV6-2/TRBV6-3; j_call: TRBJ1-4; clone_size: NA; d_call: TRBD1; cdr3_nt: TGTGCCAGCAGCCGCGACAGGGGAAAACTGTTTTTT; cdr3_aa: CASSRDRGKLFF
v_call: TRBV12-3/TRBV12-4; j_call: TRBJ1-4; clone_size: NA; d_call: TRBD1; cdr3_nt: TGTGCCAGCAACTCCGAAGACAGGGGCGGAAAACTGTTTTTT; cdr3_aa: CASNSEDRGGKLFF
v_call: TRBV3-1; j_call: TRBJ2-1; clone_size: NA; d_call: NA; cdr3_nt: TGTGCCAGCAGCCAAGAGAGCGGCGCCCTCTACAATGAGCAGTTCTTC; cdr3_aa: CASSQESGALYNEQFF
v_call: TRBV29-1; j_call: TRBJ1-6; clone_size: NA; d_call: TRBD1; cdr3_nt: TGCAGCGTTGGAGACAGGGATAATTCACCCCTCCACTTT; cdr3_aa: CSVGDRDNSPLHF
v_call: TRBV28; j_call: TRBJ1-5; clone_size: few; d_call: NA; cdr3_nt: TGTGCCAGCAGCCAAGAACTACAGGGAGGCAATCAGCCCCAGCATTTT; cdr3_aa: CASSQELQGGNQPQHF
v_call: TRBV20-1; j_call: TRBJ1-6; clone_size: few; d_call: NA; cdr3_nt: TGCAGTGCTAGGACCGGGAAGAGCAATTCACCCCTCCACTTT; cdr3_aa: CSARTGKSNSPLHF
v_call: TRBV28; j_call: TRBJ1-1; clone_size: NA; d_call: TRBD1; cdr3_nt: TGTGCCAGCAGTTTCTATCATTCAGGGGGCCACACTGAAGCTTTCTTT; cdr3_aa: CASSFYHSGGHTEAFF
v_call: TRBV6-5; j_call: TRBJ1-2; clone_size: few; d_call: NA; cdr3_nt: TGTGCCAGCAGTCCCCGGGGACCTTCTAACTATGGCTACACCTTC; cdr3_aa: CASSPRGPSNYGYTF
v_call: TRBV28; j_call: TRBJ2-7; clone_size: NA; d_call: NA; cdr3_nt: TGTGCCAGCATCAACGGTCCCTACGAGCAGTACTTC; cdr3_aa: CASINGPYEQYF
v_call: TRBV6-5; j_call: TRBJ2-2; clone_size: NA; d_call: NA; cdr3_nt: TGTGCCAGCAGTTCGACGGGACCCGGGGAGCTGTTTTTT; cdr3_aa: CASSSTGPGELFF
v_call: TRBV4-2; j_call: TRBJ1-2; clone_size: NA; d_call: TRBD1; cdr3_nt: TGTGCCAGCAGCCAAGGACAGGGAGGCAACTATGGCTACACCTTC; cdr3_aa: CASSQGQGGNYGYTF
v_call: TRBV20-1; j_call: TRBJ2-7; clone_size: NA; d_call: NA; cdr3_nt: TGCAGTGCTGAGGGCGGCCTTTCCTACGAGCAGTACTTC; cdr3_aa: CSAEGGLSYEQYF
v_call: TRBV6-6; j_call: TRBJ1-5; clone_size: NA; d_call: NA; cdr3_nt: TGTGCCAGCATATCGCAGGGTGGGGGTCGGGGCAATCAGCCCCAGCATTTT; cdr3_aa: CASISQGGGRGNQPQHF
v_call: TRBV7-9; j_call: TRBJ2-1; clone_size: NA; d_call: NA; cdr3_nt: TGTGCCAGCAGCTTGTGGGGGTACAATGAGCAGTTCTTC; cdr3_aa: CASSLWGYNEQFF
v_call: TRBV7-2; j_call: TRBJ1-5; clone_size: NA; d_call: TRBD1; cdr3_nt: TGTGCCAGCAGCGAGGGACAGGAGTATCAGCCCCAGCATTTT; cdr3_aa: CASSEGQEYQPQHF
v_call: TRBV29-1; j_call: TRBJ2-1; clone_size: NA; d_call: NA; cdr3_nt: TGCAGCGTTGGGGGCTTGGCTTATAGTGGCAATGAGCAGTTCTTC; cdr3_aa: CSVGGLAYSGNEQFF
v_call: TRBV11-1; j_call: TRBJ1-2; clone_size: few; d_call: NA; cdr3_nt: TGTGCCAGCAGCTTGCGCCCGGGTCCTGGTACCTTC; cdr3_aa: CASSLRPGPGTF
v_call: TRBV7-8; j_call: TRBJ1-5; clone_size: NA; d_call: TRBD1; cdr3_nt: TGTGCCAGCAGCTTAGCGCGGGTTGGGACAGGGGTGAATCAGCCCCAGCATTTT; cdr3_aa: CASSLARVGTGVNQPQHF
v_call: TRBV7-8; j_call: TRBJ2-1; clone_size: NA; d_call: TRBD2; cdr3_nt: TGTGCCAGCGTTTTACACCGGGGACTAGAAGTGGATGAGCAGTTCTTC; cdr3_aa: CASVLHRGLEVDEQFF
v_call: TRBV6-5; j_call: TRBJ2-2; clone_size: NA; d_call: NA; cdr3_nt: TGTGCCAGCAGCCGTACGGGGGCCTGGAACACCGGGGAGCTGTTTTTT; cdr3_aa: CASSRTGAWNTGELFF
v_call: TRBV28; j_call: TRBJ1-5; clone_size: NA; d_call: NA; cdr3_nt: TGTGCCAGCAGTTTATTGTTCGGCCAGCCCCAGCATTTT; cdr3_aa: CASSLLFGQPQHF
v_call: TRBV12-3/TRBV12-4; j_call: TRBJ2-7; clone_size: NA; d_call: NA; cdr3_nt: TGTGCCAGCAGTTTGACTGGGGCGCGTCCCTACGAGCAGTACTTC; cdr3_aa: CASSLTGARPYEQYF
v_call: TRBV9; j_call: TRBJ2-3; clone_size: NA; d_call: NA; cdr3_nt: TGTGCCAGCAGCGTAGCCGGCAGGGGTAGCACAGATACGCAGTATTTT; cdr3_aa: CASSVAGRGSTDTQYF
v_call: TRBV5-1; j_call: TRBJ2-3; clone_size: few; d_call: NA; cdr3_nt: TGCGCCAGCAGCTTGTTGGTCGAGGTGGGCACAGATACGCAGTATTTT; cdr3_aa: CASSLLVEVGTDTQYF
v_call: TRBV6-4; j_call: TRBJ1-6; clone_size: NA; d_call: NA; cdr3_nt: TGTGCCAGCAGGCTGGGACCGCAAAATTCACCCCTCCACTTT; cdr3_aa: CASRLGPQNSPLHF
v_call: TRBV28; j_call: TRBJ2-2; clone_size: NA; d_call: NA; cdr3_nt: TGTGCCAGCAGTCCCCGTCCCGGGGAGCTGTTTTTT; cdr3_aa: CASSPRPGELFF
v_call: TRBV6-2/TRBV6-3; j_call: TRBJ2-3; clone_size: NA; d_call: NA; cdr3_nt: TGTGCCAGCAGTCGACGCACAGATACGCAGTATTTT; cdr3_aa: CASSRRTDTQYF
v_call: TRBV5-1; j_call: TRBJ1-2; clone_size: few; d_call: NA; cdr3_nt: TGCGCCAGCAGCTTGGGGGTAGTCTATGGCTACACCTTC; cdr3_aa: CASSLGVVYGYTF
v_call: TRBV6-2/TRBV6-3; j_call: TRBJ1-5; clone_size: NA; d_call: NA; cdr3_nt: TGTGCCAGCAGTTATCCGACGTGGGATCAGCCCCAGCATTTT; cdr3_aa: CASSYPTWDQPQHF
v_call: TRBV5-1; j_call: TRBJ1-1; clone_size: few; d_call: NA; cdr3_nt: TGCGCCAGCAGCTTGGGCAAGCCTAACACTGAAGCTTTCTTT; cdr3_aa: CASSLGKPNTEAFF
v_call: TRBV20-1; j_call: TRBJ1-1; clone_size: few; d_call: TRBD1; cdr3_nt: TGCAGTGCTCCCCGGACAGGGGGCTGGACTGAAGCTTTCTTT; cdr3_aa: CSAPRTGGWTEAFF
v_call: TRBV7-9; j_call: TRBJ2-1; clone_size: few; d_call: TRBD2; cdr3_nt: TGTGCCAGCAGACCGACTAGCGGGGAGTTGTTCTTC; cdr3_aa: CASRPTSGELFF
v_call: TRBV2; j_call: TRBJ2-1; clone_size: NA; d_call: TRBD2; cdr3_nt: TGTGCCAGCAGCGGACTAGCGGGGATATACAATGAGCAGTTCTTC; cdr3_aa: CASSGLAGIYNEQFF
v_call: TRBV20-1; j_call: TRBJ1-2; clone_size: few; d_call: NA; cdr3_nt: TGCAGTGCTATCGGCCCCGGTGCGACTAACTATGGCTACACCTTC; cdr3_aa: CSAIGPGATNYGYTF
v_call: TRBV10-3; j_call: TRBJ2-1; clone_size: NA; d_call: TRBD2; cdr3_nt: TGTGCCATCAGTCCTAGCGGGGACCACAATGAGCAGTTCTTC; cdr3_aa: CAISPSGDHNEQFF
v_call: TRBV5-4; j_call: TRBJ1-2; clone_size: NA; d_call: NA; cdr3_nt: TGTGCCAGCAGCGAGGCCGACAACTATGGCTACACCTTC; cdr3_aa: CASSEADNYGYTF
v_call: TRBV7-2; j_call: TRBJ1-1; clone_size: few; d_call: NA; cdr3_nt: TGTGCCAGCAGCTTAAGGGGGAGCCGAACTGAAGCTTTCTTT; cdr3_aa: CASSLRGSRTEAFF
v_call: TRBV3-1; j_call: TRBJ1-6; clone_size: NA; d_call: NA; cdr3_nt: TGTGCCAGCAGCCAAGATGTGGAATTCATTTCACCCCTCCACTTT; cdr3_aa: CASSQDVEFISPLHF